The 11 T cell receptor beta chains below were found in one sample sequenced in a study of cytomegalovirus exposure and HLA in healthy donors (dated by TCRdb to between 2016 and 2019). The receptor library was made with the immunoSEQ multiplex PCR assay. A mixture of 60 forward primers for TCR Vbeta segments and 13 reverse primers for TCR Jbeta segments was used in the multiplex PCR. TCRdb mirrors the immuneACCESS table, restricted to in-frame sequences. Some clones are absent from its copies; in checked studies, under half trace to an unresolved V gene, and the reason for the others is unknown. The table for this sample lists roughly 150,000 clones; approximately 71% of them were counted only once. Approximately 2% of the sample is held by the ten biggest clonotypes. Sequencing was performed on PBMCs. These receptors originate from a man younger than 45 in good health and CMV-seronegative.

This rearrangement joins TRBV5-1 to TRBJ1-1; D gene ambiguous. CDR3 length: 16 residues. CDR1 and CDR2 from the germline V gene are SGHRS and YFSETQ. Trimming left V 4 bases short and J 0 bases short, with 16 bases between. The CDR3 region has the DNA TGCGCCAGCAGCCCCCGGGTCGGCAGCCTGAACACTGAAGCTTTCTTT. The encoded protein is CASSPRVGSLNTEAFF.

The gene calls are TRBV2 and TRBJ1-4; 8 bases fit TRBD1. The germline CDR1 and CDR2 sequences are SNHLY and FYNNEI. V was pared by 6 bases and J by 0 bases, with 12 bases of the junction left unmatched. This CDR3 spans 18 amino acids. The CDR3 sequence: CASRNFGQGPTTNEKLFF. CDR3 nucleotides: TGTGCCAGCAGAAATTTTGGACAGGGACCTACAACTAATGAAAAACTGTTTTTT.

This sequence joins TRBV6-5 and TRBJ1-6, with a tentative D call TRBD1 (6 bases). CDR3 size: 15 residues. Germline assignment: CDR1 MNHEY and CDR2 SVGAGI. The V end was cut by 5 bases, the J end by 9 bases, with 17 bases between. The CDR3 bases are TGTGCCAGCAGTACTTACAGGGAGGGCATTTCACCCCTCCACTTT. Translating it yields CASSTYREGISPLHF.

The chain recombines TRBV2 with TRBJ2-7; TRBD1 is a possible D gene (6 bases). Trimming shortened V by 6 bases and J by 1 base, and 10 bases separated the two germline ends. This CDR3 has 13 residues. The germline gives CDR1 SNHLY, CDR2 FYNNEI. CDR3 amino acids: CASSVGQSYEQYF. The DNA for the CDR3 is TGTGCCAGCAGCGTCGGACAGTCCTACGAGCAGTACTTC.

V usage is TRBV9 and J usage is TRBJ2-3; possible D gene TRBD2, 5 bases. V lost 4 bases to trimming and J lost 2 bases, with 11 bases between them. CDR1 is SGDLS, CDR2 YYNGEE, per germline. The CDR3 sequence is 14 residues long. In DNA, the CDR3 is TGTGCCAGCAGCTCCCGACTATTCACAGATACGCAGTATTTT. It specifies CASSSRLFTDTQYF.

V gene TRBV6-5 combines with J gene TRBJ1-1; no definite D call. The germline V and J ends were trimmed by 4 bases and 0 bases, with 9 bases remaining between them. This CDR3 contains 14 residues. Per germline, CDR1 MNHEY and CDR2 SVGAGI. The CDR3 loop reads CASSSGFLNTEAFF. DNA for the CDR3: TGTGCCAGCAGTTCTGGCTTTCTGAACACTGAAGCTTTCTTT.

V and J are TRBV11-2 and TRBJ2-1; D perhaps matches TRBD1 (6 bases). V lost 5 bases and J 2 bases, leaving 13 bases between the germline ends. The CDR3 loop spans 15 amino acids. Germline V gene sequence: CDR1 SGHAT, CDR2 FQNNGV. CDR3 amino acids: CASSKPDSTYNEQFF. The CDR3 DNA reads TGTGCCAGCAGCAAACCGGACAGTACCTACAATGAGCAGTTCTTC.

The genes are TRBV6-1 and TRBJ1-2; tentatively, D is TRBD1 (6 bases). CDR3 size: 14 residues. Germline-derived CDR1 and CDR2 are MNHNS and SASEGT. V lost 6 bases, J lost 4 bases, and 15 bases lay in between. The CDR3 nucleotides are TGTGCCAGCAGCCCGGGGATAGGGGGCTATGGCTACACCTTC. Translated, it gives CASSPGIGGYGYTF.

The rearrangement uses TRBV2 and TRBJ1-3, with 8 bases fitting TRBD1. CDR1 and CDR2 (germline): SNHLY, FYNNEI. The CDR3 contains 15 residues. The V gene end was trimmed by 9 bases and the J gene end by 4 bases; junction bases not matched to a gene: 11. CDR3 amino acids: CASKGQGLSGNTIYF. CDR3 nucleotides: TGTGCCAGTAAAGGACAGGGCCTTAGCGGAAACACCATATATTTT.

This clone has only a few counts. The V and J genes are TRBV5-7 and TRBJ2-7, with a weak D call TRBD1 (5 bases). TRBV5-7 is labeled an ORF, and its function is uncertain. Trimming removed 4 bases from V and 3 bases from J, with 17 bases in between. This CDR3 is built from 15 residues. The CDR3 DNA sequence: TGTGCCAGCAGCAACCCGTTGGACAAGTTCTACGAGCAGTACTTC. Protein sequence: CASSNPLDKFYEQYF.

The CDR3 reads CGTSPSGSTDTQYF. CDR3 sequence (DNA): TGTGGAACCTCGCCTAGCGGGAGCACAGATACGCAGTATTTT. The chain couples TRBV5-8 to TRBJ2-3, with TRBD2 matching 8 bases. CDR1 is SGHTS, CDR2 YDEGEE, per germline. The CDR3 contains 14 residues.